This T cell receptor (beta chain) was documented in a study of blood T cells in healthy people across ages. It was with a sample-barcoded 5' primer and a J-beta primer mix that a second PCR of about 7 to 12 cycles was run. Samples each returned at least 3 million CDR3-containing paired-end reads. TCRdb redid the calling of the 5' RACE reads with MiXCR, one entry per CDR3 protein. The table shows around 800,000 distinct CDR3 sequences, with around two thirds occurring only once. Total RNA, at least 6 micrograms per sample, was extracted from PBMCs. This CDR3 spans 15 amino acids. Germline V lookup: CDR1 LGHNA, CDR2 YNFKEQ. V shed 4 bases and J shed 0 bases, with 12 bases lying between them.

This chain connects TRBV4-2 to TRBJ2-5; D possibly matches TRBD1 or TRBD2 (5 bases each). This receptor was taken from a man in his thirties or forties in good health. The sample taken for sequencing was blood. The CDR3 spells CASSLGTPHQETQYF. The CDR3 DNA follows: TGTGCCAGCAGCCTCGGGACGCCCCACCAAGAGACCCAGTACTTC.